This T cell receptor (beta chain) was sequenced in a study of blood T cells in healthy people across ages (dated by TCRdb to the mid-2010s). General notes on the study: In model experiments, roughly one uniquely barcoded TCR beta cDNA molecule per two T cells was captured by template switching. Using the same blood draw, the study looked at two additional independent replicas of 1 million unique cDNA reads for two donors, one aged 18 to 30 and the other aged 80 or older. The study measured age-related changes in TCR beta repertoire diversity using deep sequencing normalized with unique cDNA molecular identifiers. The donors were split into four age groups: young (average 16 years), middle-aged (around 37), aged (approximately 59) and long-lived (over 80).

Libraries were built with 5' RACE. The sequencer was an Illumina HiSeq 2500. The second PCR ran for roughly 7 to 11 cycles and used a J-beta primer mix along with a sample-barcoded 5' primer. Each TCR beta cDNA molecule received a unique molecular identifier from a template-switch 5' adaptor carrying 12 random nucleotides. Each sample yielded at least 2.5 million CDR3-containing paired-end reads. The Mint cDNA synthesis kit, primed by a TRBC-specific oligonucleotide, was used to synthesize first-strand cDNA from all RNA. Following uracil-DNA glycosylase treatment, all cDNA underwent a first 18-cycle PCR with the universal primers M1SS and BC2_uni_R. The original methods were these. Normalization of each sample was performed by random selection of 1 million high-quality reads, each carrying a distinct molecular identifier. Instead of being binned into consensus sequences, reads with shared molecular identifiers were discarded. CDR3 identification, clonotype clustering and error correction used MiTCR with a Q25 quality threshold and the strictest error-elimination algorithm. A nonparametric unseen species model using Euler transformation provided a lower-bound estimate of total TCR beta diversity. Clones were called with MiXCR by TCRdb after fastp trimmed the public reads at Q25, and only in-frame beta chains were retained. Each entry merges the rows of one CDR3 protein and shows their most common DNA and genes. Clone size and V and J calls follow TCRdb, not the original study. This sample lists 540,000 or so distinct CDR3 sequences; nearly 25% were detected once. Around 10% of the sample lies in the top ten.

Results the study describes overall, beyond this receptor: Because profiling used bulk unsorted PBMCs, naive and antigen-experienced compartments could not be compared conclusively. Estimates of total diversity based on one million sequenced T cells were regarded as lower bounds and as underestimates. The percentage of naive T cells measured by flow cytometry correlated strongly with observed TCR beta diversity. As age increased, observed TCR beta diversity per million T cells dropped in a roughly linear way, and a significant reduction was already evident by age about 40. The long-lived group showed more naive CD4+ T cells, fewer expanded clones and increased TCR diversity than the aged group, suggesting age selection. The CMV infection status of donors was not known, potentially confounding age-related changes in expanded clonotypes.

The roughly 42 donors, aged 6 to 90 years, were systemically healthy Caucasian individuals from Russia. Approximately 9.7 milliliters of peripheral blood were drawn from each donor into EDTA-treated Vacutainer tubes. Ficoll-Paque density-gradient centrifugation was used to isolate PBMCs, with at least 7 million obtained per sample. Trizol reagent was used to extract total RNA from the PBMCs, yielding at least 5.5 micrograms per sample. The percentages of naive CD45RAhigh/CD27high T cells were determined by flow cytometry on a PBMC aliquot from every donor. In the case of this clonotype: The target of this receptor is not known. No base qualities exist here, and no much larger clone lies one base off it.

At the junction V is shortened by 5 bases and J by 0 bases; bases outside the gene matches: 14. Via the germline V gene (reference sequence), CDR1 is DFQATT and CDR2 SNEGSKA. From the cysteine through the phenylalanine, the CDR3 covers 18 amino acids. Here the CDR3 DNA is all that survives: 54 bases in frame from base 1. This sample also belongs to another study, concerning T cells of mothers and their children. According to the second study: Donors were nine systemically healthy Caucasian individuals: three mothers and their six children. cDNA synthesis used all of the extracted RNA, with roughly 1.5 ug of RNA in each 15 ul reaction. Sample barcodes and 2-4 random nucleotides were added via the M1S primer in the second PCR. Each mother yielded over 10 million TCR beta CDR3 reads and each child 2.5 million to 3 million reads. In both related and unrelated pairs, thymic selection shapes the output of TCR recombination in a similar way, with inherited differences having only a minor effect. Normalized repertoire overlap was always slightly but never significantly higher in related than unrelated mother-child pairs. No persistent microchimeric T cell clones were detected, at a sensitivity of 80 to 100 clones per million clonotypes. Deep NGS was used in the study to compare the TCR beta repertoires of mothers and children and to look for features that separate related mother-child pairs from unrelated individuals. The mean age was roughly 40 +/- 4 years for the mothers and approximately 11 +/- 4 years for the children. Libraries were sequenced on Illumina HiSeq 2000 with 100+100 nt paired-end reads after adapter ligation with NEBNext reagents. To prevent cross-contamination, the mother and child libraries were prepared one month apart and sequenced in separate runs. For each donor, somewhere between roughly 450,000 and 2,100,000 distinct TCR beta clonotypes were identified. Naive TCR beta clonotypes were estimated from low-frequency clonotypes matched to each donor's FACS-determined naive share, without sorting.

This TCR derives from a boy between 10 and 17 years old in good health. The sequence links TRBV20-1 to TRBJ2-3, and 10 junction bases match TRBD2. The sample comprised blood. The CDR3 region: CSASNWGSGGTSTDTQYF. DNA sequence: TGCAGTGCTTCCAACTGGGGTAGCGGGGGGACTAGCACAGATACGCAGTATTTT.